This TCR beta chain is from a study of human T cells and chemical hapten exposure. Points from the study as a whole: Following DPC sensitization, TCRs present above 1 in 1000 frequency showed no change.

Time point defined: healthy volunteer bleed at 2 weeks. Unfractionated whole blood yielded the extracted total RNA. Individual cDNA molecules each carried unique molecular identifiers attached by the library. TCRdb re-analysed the RACE reads in MiXCR, keeping a single row per CDR3 protein. The sample holds some 93,000 distinct CDR3 sequences, around 9% seen once. This clonotype has ten or more counts. The antigen is undetermined. Between the trimmed V and J ends, which lost 6 bases and 1 base, there was a span of 9 bases. The CDR3 loop spans 13 amino acids. Germline V gene sequence: CDR1 LNHDA, CDR2 SQIVND (reference sequence).

The V and J genes are TRBV19 and TRBJ2-5, with TRBD1 as a possible D gene (5 bases). The TCR was taken from a female donor in good health. Some clones in this sample may be carry-over from other donors' samples. Sequenced input: whole blood. CDR3 in amino acids: CASSRTGQETQYF. The CDR3 bases are TGTGCCAGTAGCCGAACAGGCCAAGAGACCCAGTACTTC.